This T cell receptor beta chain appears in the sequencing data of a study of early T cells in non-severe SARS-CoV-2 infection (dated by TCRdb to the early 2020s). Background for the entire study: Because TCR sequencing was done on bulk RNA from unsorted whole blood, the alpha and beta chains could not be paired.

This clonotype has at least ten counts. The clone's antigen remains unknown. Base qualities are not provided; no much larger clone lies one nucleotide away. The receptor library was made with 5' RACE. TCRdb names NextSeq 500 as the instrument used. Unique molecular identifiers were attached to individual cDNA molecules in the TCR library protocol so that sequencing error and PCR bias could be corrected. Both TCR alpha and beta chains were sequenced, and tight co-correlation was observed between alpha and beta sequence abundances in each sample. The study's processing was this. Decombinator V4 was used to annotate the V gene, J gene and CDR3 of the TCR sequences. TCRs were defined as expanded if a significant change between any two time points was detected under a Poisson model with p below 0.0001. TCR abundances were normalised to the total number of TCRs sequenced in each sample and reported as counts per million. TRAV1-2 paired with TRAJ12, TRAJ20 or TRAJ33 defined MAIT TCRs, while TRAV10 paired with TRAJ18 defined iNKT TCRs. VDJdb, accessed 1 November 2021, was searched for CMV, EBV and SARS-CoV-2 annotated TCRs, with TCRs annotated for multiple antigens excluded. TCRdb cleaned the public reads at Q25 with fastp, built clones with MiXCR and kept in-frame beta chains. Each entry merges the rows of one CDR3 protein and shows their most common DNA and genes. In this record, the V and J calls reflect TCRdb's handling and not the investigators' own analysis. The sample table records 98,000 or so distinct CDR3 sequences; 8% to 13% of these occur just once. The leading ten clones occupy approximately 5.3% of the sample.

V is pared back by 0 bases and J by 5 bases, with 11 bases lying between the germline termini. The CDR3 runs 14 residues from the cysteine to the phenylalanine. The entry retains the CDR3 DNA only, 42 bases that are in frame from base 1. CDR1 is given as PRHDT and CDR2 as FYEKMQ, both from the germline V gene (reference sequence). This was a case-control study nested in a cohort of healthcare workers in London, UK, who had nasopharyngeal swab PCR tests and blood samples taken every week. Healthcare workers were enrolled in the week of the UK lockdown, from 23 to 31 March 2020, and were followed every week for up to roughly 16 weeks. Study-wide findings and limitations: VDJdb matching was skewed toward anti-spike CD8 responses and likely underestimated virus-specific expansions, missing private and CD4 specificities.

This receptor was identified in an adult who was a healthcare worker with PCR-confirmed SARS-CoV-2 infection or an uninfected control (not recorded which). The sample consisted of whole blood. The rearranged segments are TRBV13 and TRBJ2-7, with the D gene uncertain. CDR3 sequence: CASSLGLVPNEQYF. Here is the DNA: TGTGCCAGCAGCTTAGGCCTTGTTCCTAACGAGCAGTACTTC.